This is a list of T cell receptor beta chains from one sample in a study of blood T cell repertoires in COVID-19. The protocol was immunoSEQ multiplex PCR, while the TCRdb copy is restricted to in-frame clones and leaves out a portion. The top ten hold roughly 8.9% of the sample, which has about 180,000 clones, 88% seen once. The sample was PBMCs or T cells enriched from blood (not recorded which). These receptors came from a young woman who had recovered from COVID-19. The CDR3 runs from the conserved cysteine through the conserved F or W.

TRBV19	TRBJ1-1	CASSGLVWRGRRNTEAFF
TRBV10-3	TRBJ2-3	CAITLGVTDTQYF
TRBV5-1	TRBJ2-7	CASSYGQGAVEQYF
TRBV20-1	TRBJ2-1	CSASDRYEQFF
TRBV24-1	TRBJ2-3	CATSDRDYTDTQYF
TRBV9	TRBJ2-7	CASSVAAGNSYEQYF
TRBV6-5	TRBJ1-1	CAASGRGVAFF
TRBV4-1	TRBJ2-1	CASSQVGPTSGGPNEQFF
TRBV19	TRBJ1-2	CASSTRDRGQGGYTF
TRBV10-3	TRBJ1-2	CAISYRLGYTF
TRBV11-3	TRBJ2-3	CASSLVRPGYSTDTQYF
TRBV15	TRBJ2-6	CATSRDLETGGAPGANVLTF
TRBV7-3	TRBJ2-5	CASSLGQGEAETQYF
TRBV27	TRBJ2-5	CASSLGTGGDFETQYF
TRBV11-2	TRBJ2-7	CASSFHYEQYF
TRBV9	TRBJ2-7	CASSAGTGTFEQYF
TRBV28	TRBJ2-5	CASSTQPYQETQYF
TRBV3-1/TRBV3-2	TRBJ2-7	CASSLRDRGKEQYF
TRBV6-1	TRBJ2-1	CASSEGVGGGDEQFF
TRBV7-9	TRBJ2-3	CASRIGGASTDTQYF